This T cell receptor (beta chain) was captured in a study of cytomegalovirus exposure and HLA in healthy donors. Only a few counts were recorded for this clone. CDR1 WNHNN and CDR2 SYGVQD come from the germline V gene (reference sequence). V lost 0 bases to trimming and J lost 10 bases; unmatched junction nucleotides: 5. The CDR3 spans 14 residues. The PCR ran on 60 Vbeta and 13 Jbeta primers. The data were produced by immunoSEQ multiplex PCR, yet TCRdb's version contains in-frame clones alone and is incomplete. Among about 70,000 clones, around 70% were seen once, and the ten largest hold 10% to 11%.

The V gene is TRBV10-1, the J gene TRBJ1-4; 7 nucleotides match TRBD1. The sample was PBMCs. This sequence originates from a woman younger than 45 in good health and CMV-seronegative. DNA of the CDR3: TGCGCCAGCAGTGAGTCGCAAGGGGGCGGAAAACTGTTTTTT. This translates into CASSESQGGGKLFF.